Listed here is a single T cell receptor beta chain. The PCR was carried out with 60 Vbeta primers and 13 Jbeta primers. The table came from immunoSEQ multiplex PCR; TCRdb's copy has only in-frame clones and leaves some out. This table holds under 200,000 clones, 70% to 90% found once. This sample was included in a study of cytomegalovirus exposure and HLA in healthy donors. V trimming: 1 base; J trimming: 4 bases; junction bases outside the gene matches: 5. The germline V gene has CDR1 SGHVS and CDR2 FQNEAQ. This CDR3 has 15 residues. Material for sequencing was PBMCs. This sequence originates from a woman in her late teens or twenties in good health and CMV-seronegative. The rearrangement links TRBV7-8 to TRBJ2-7, with 9 positions matching TRBD2. The CDR3 DNA sequence: TGTGCCAGCAGCTTAGTGGGTAGCGGGGGATACGAGCAGTACTTC. Protein: CASSLVGSGGYEQYF.